This TCR beta chain was recorded in a study of T cell changes during pregnancy in multiple sclerosis. The repertoire was sequenced with immunoSEQ multiplex PCR; TCRdb's copy has only in-frame clones and lacks some. Among 100,000 to 110,000 clones listed, 92% were seen once. This CDR3 has 13 residues. Trimming took 5 bases from V and 4 from J, leaving 14 bases between them. Per the germline V gene, CDR1 is GTSNPN and CDR2 is SVGIG (reference sequence). The J gene is TRBJ1-1, the V gene TRBV30, with D tentatively TRBD1 (6 bases). The specimen comprised peripheral blood, sampled after pregnancy. This sequence originates from a female donor with multiple sclerosis, enrolled in a pregnancy study. The CDR3, as DNA: TGTGCCTGGGTTGGACAGTTGGGCACTGAAGCTTTCTTT. Protein: CAWVGQLGTEAFF.